The 23 T cell receptor beta chains below come from one sample, sequenced in a study of blood T cells in healthy people across ages. A second PCR, run for roughly 6 to 11 cycles, used a sample-barcoded 5' primer plus a J-beta primer mix. TCRdb analysed the 5' RACE reads with MiXCR anew, one entry per CDR3 protein. The sample has more than 1.4 million distinct CDR3 sequences, about 40% seen once. Material for sequencing was blood. The receptors here all came from a woman younger than 35 in good health.

This clonotype was recorded once. The chain carries TRBV20-1 and TRBJ2-2; 14 bases are shared with TRBD2. CDR1 is DFQATT, CDR2 SNEGSKA, per germline (reference sequence). Unmatched junction bases numbered 6, after V lost 0 bases and J lost 0 bases. CDR3 size: 19 residues. CDR3 coding DNA: TGCAGTGCTAGAGAAACAGGACTAGCGGGGGGCGCGAACACCGGGGAGCTGTTTTTT. This translates into CSARETGLAGGANTGELFF.

This clonotype has more than one count but fewer than ten. The genes are TRBV29-1 and TRBJ2-3, with D possibly matching TRBD2 (6 bases). V lost 0 bases to trimming and J lost 4 bases, with 8 bases between them. Germline assignment: CDR1 SQVTM and CDR2 ANQGSEA. The CDR3 sequence is 13 residues long. DNA for the CDR3: TGCAGCGTTGAAGACGGAGGGGCAGATACGCAGTATTTT. Translated: CSVEDGGADTQYF.

The chain is built from TRBV2 and TRBJ2-3, with D perhaps matching TRBD1 or TRBD2 (5 bases each). The CDR3 totals 13 residues. Germline assignment: CDR1 SNHLY and CDR2 FYNNEI. V lost 10 bases to trimming and J lost 4 bases, with 15 bases between them. The CDR3 loop reads CATIWDPADTQYF. As DNA, the CDR3 is TGTGCCACCATCTGGGACCCGGCAGATACGCAGTATTTT.

The chain joins TRBV30 to TRBJ2-7, with D possibly called TRBD1 or TRBD2 (6 bases each). The CDR3 covers 13 residues. Germline CDR1 reads GTSNPN; CDR2 reads SVGIG (reference sequence). V was cut by 5 bases and J by 1 base, with 12 bases left in between. DNA for the CDR3: TGTGCCTGGGACACAGGGAGGTCCTACGAGCAGTACTTC. It codes for CAWDTGRSYEQYF.

The chain recombines TRBV20-1 with TRBJ2-7; TRBD2 agrees at 9 bases. This CDR3 region has 14 residues. The V segment lost 6 bases and the J segment 2 bases; nucleotides outside the gene matches: 8. Germline V gene sequence: CDR1 DFQATT, CDR2 SNEGSKA (reference sequence). The CDR3 sequence: CSANPLAGAYEQYF. CDR3 nucleotides: TGCAGTGCAAATCCACTAGCGGGCGCCTACGAGCAGTACTTC.

The rearrangement joins TRBV2 to TRBJ2-2; the D call may be TRBD1 or TRBD2 (5 bases each). Per the germline V gene, CDR1 is SNHLY and CDR2 is FYNNEI. V lost 5 bases, J lost 5 bases, and 12 bases lay in between. This CDR3 is 14 amino acids long. CDR3: CASSFKGETGELFF. The CDR3 region has the DNA TGTGCCAGCAGTTTCAAAGGGGAGACCGGGGAGCTGTTTTTT.

V is TRBV6-1 and J is TRBJ1-2, with D perhaps TRBD1 (6 bases). The V gene's germline CDR1 is MNHNS and CDR2 SASEGT. This CDR3 has 14 residues. Trimming cost V 6 bases and J 4 bases, with 15 bases left between them. The CDR3 loop reads CASRGGPGSYGYTF. DNA of the CDR3: TGTGCCAGCAGGGGGGGGCCCGGCTCCTATGGCTACACCTTC.

This clonotype was found a few times. The rearrangement uses TRBV20-1 and TRBJ2-1; 7 bases are a match to TRBD2. This CDR3 is 14 amino acids long. CDR1 is DFQATT and CDR2 is SNEGSKA in the germline V gene (reference sequence). The ends lost 8 bases at V and 5 bases at J; junction bases unmatched: 12. In nucleotides, the CDR3 is TGCAGTTCAGAAAAAGGGACTACTAACAATGAGCAGTTCTTC. This encodes CSSEKGTTNNEQFF.

This chain links TRBV6-1 with TRBJ2-5, with 11 bases lining up with TRBD1. V dropped 4 bases and J dropped 11; count of bases not matched to a gene: 9. CDR1 MNHNS and CDR2 SASEGT come from the germline V gene. This CDR3 is 14 amino acids long. The CDR3 DNA sequence: TGTGCCAGCAGTGCCGGGACAGGGGGTTGTGAGCAGTACTTC. Its protein product is CASSAGTGGCEQYF.

J is TRBJ2-3 and V is TRBV25-1, with 12 nucleotides matching TRBD2. Per the germline V gene, CDR1 is MGHDK and CDR2 is SYGVNS. V trimming: 0 bases; J trimming: 2 bases; junction bases outside the gene matches: 6. The CDR3 is 18 amino acids. The CDR3, as DNA: TGTGCCAGCAGTGAATACGGGGCTAGCGGGAGGGACACAGATACGCAGTATTTT. Amino acid sequence: CASSEYGASGRDTDTQYF.

The V and J genes are TRBV29-1 and TRBJ2-1; 9 nucleotides agree with TRBD2. Germline V gene data show CDR1 as SQVTM and CDR2 as ANQGSEA. Trimming at V came to 2 bases and at J to 8 bases, leaving 10 bases not matched to a gene. The CDR3 is 15 amino acids. CDR3 amino acids: CSVESYSGSGDEQFF. In nucleotides, the CDR3 is TGCAGCGTTGAATCCTATAGCGGGAGTGGGGATGAGCAGTTCTTC.

This clonotype was observed a handful of times. The chain has TRBV20-1 and TRBJ1-4; D ambiguous. V was cut by 7 bases and J by 5 bases, with 11 bases left in between. CDR3 length: 12 amino acids. Germline assignment: CDR1 DFQATT and CDR2 SNEGSKA (reference sequence). This CDR3 reads CSVSTRNEKLFF. Here the CDR3 DNA reads TGCAGTGTTAGCACAAGGAATGAAAAACTGTTTTTT.

The chain couples TRBV4-2 to TRBJ2-5, with D possibly being TRBD1 (5 bases). The DNA end lines up better with TRBJ2-7; the J call may be wrong. The CDR3 consists of 14 residues. CDR1 and CDR2 from the germline V gene are LGHNA and YNFKEQ. The CDR3 loop is CASSVVSQGNEQYF. DNA of the CDR3: TGTGCCAGCAGTGTCGTTTCCCAGGGTAACGAGCAGTACTTC.

This clonotype was seen at least ten times. The chain joins TRBV11-2 to TRBJ2-3; 15 nucleotides line up with TRBD2. The germline V gene encodes CDR1 SGHAT and CDR2 FQNNGV. CDR3 length equals 17 residues. V lost 5 bases, J lost 2 bases, and 5 bases stayed unmatched. CDR3 coding DNA: TGTGCCAGCAGCCCAAGGACTAGCGGGAGGGACACAGATACGCAGTATTTT. Protein sequence: CASSPRTSGRDTDTQYF.

Notes on this clonotype: An end of the junction does not agree with germline; a read error may underlie this. This chain joins TRBV12-3 or TRBV12-4 and TRBJ2-3; 12 bases are shared with TRBD2. This CDR3 comprises 16 residues. CDR3 in amino acids: CACRPTSGGTTDTQYF. The DNA for the CDR3 is TGTGCCTGCAGGCCTACTAGCGGGGGGACCACAGATACGCAGTATTTT.

The V and J genes are TRBV4-1 and TRBJ2-7, with TRBD1 matching 7 bases. V dropped 4 bases and J dropped 9; count of bases not matched to a gene: 12. This CDR3 contains 14 residues. Germline V lookup: CDR1 MGHRA, CDR2 YSYEKL. The CDR3 is CASSLPGTAHGQYF. The DNA of the CDR3 is TGCGCCAGCAGCCTACCCGGGACAGCCCACGGGCAGTACTTC.

This clonotype was found a few times. The J gene is TRBJ2-5, the V gene TRBV11-2; a possible D gene is TRBD2 (6 bases). Germline-derived CDR1 and CDR2 are SGHAT and FQNNGV. The CDR3 spans 15 residues. Trimming removed 1 base at V and 4 bases at J, with 13 bases between. The CDR3 loop reads CASSLVRAGGETQYF. CDR3 DNA: TGTGCCAGCAGCTTAGTCCGGGCCGGGGGAGAGACCCAGTACTTC.

This chain connects TRBV29-1 to TRBJ1-1; TRBD1 might be the D (5 bases). With 4 bases removed from V and 3 bases from J, the gap between germline ends came to 12 bases. The CDR3 spans 13 residues. Germline-derived CDR1 and CDR2 are SQVTM and ANQGSEA. The CDR3, as DNA: TGCAGCGTTGGGACACCGGTGGACACTGAAGCTTTCTTT. This sequence encodes CSVGTPVDTEAFF.

This clonotype has more than one count but fewer than ten. The V gene is TRBV29-1, the J gene TRBJ2-5; tentative D call: TRBD1 (6 bases). Germline-derived CDR1 and CDR2 are SQVTM and ANQGSEA. The CDR3 is made up of 13 amino acids. Trimming removed 5 bases from V and 1 base from J, with 11 bases in between. CDR3 protein: CSVLSRGQETQYF. The CDR3 DNA sequence: TGCAGCGTTCTCTCCAGGGGCCAAGAGACCCAGTACTTC.

In DNA form, the CDR3 reads TGTGCCAGCAGCTTAGTCTATAGAGGGACTAGCGGGGGTAACACAGATACGCAGTATTTT. Residues: CASSLVYRGTSGGNTDTQYF. The rearrangement uses TRBV7-2 and TRBJ2-3; 14 nucleotides agree with TRBD2. The CDR3 totals 20 residues. CDR1 is SGHTA, CDR2 FQGNSA, per germline. J was trimmed by 2 bases and V by 1 base; bases with no gene match: 11.

The chain employs TRBV5-1 and TRBJ2-1, with TRBD1 matching 7 bases. Unmatched junction bases numbered 7, after V lost 4 bases and J lost 3 bases. Germline assignment: CDR1 SGHRS and CDR2 YFSETQ. The CDR3 totals 15 residues. CDR3: CASSPTWDSYNEQFF. Written as DNA, the CDR3 is TGCGCCAGCAGCCCGACATGGGACAGCTACAATGAGCAGTTCTTC. The full variable domain, with the rest looked up from reference TRBV5-1 and TRBJ2-1, is KAGVTQTPRYLIKTRGQQVTLSCSPISGHRSVSWYQQTPGQGLQFLFEYFSETQRNKGNFPGRFSGRQFSNSRSEMNVSTLELGDSALYLCASSPTWDSYNEQFFGPGTRLTVL.

V and J are TRBV5-1 and TRBJ2-6; D is undetermined. This CDR3 region has 15 residues. The V end lost 4 bases, the J end lost 4 bases, and 12 bases lay between the germline ends. Looked up from germline, CDR1 is SGHRS and CDR2 is YFSETQ. The CDR3 is CASSRVASGANVLTF. DNA of the CDR3: TGCGCCAGCAGCCGGGTGGCGTCCGGGGCCAACGTCCTGACTTTC.

The chain has TRBV4-1 and TRBJ1-2; D is perhaps TRBD1 (5 bases). The CDR3 contains 13 residues. Germline V lookup: CDR1 MGHRA, CDR2 YSYEKL. V lost 4 bases and J 6 bases, leaving 12 bases between the germline ends. CDR3 region: CASSLGTYDGYTF. For the CDR3, the DNA is TGCGCCAGCAGCCTCGGGACTTATGATGGCTACACCTTC.